This entry lists 10 T cell receptor beta chains sequenced from one sample in a study of shared clonotypes between healthy human individuals (dated by TCRdb to the early 2020s). The library was produced with the immunoSEQ multiplex PCR assay. TCRdb mirrors the immuneACCESS table, restricted to in-frame sequences. Some clones are absent from its copies; in checked studies, under half trace to an unresolved V gene, and the reason for the others is unknown. Across this sample there are approximately 2,200,000 clones, with about 93% seen only once. Jointly, the top ten make up around 1.7% of the sample. For the CD8 naive samples, CD45RO-negative cells were positively selected for CCR7, yielding a CD45RA+CCR7+ population from which TemRA cells were excluded. The sequencing sample was made of naive CD8+ T cells from PBMCs. Interpreted using the paper, the cell subset or site label stands for: CD45RA+CCR7+. Receptors were obtained from a man younger than 35 in good health. Some clones in this sample may be carry-over from other donors' samples.

The CDR3 loop is CASSLEGIAGGMYNEQFF. In DNA, the CDR3 is TGCGCCAGCAGCCTAGAGGGTATTGCGGGAGGGATGTACAATGAGCAGTTCTTC. The chain is built from TRBV4-3 and TRBJ2-1; 9 nucleotides line up with TRBD2. Germline V CDR1 and CDR2: LGHNA, YSLEER. V trimming: 4 bases; J trimming: 4 bases; junction bases outside the gene matches: 14. The CDR3 contains 18 residues.

The chain joins TRBV6-6 to TRBJ2-5; D not resolved. Deletions cut 4 bases from V and 5 bases from J, with 14 bases between. Germline V gives CDR1 MNHNY, CDR2 SVGAGI (reference sequence). This CDR3 comprises 14 residues. In DNA form, the CDR3 reads TGTGCCAGCAGTTCGTGGCACACCTCGGAGACCCAGTACTTC. Translation gives CASSSWHTSETQYF.

This sequence joins TRBV11-2 and TRBJ2-7; 8 bases fit TRBD1. This CDR3 region has 16 residues. With V trimmed by 4 bases and J by 7 bases, 15 bases remained unmatched. Germline lookup yields CDR1 SGHAT and CDR2 FQNNGV. CDR3 amino acids: CASSSAVGRGRREQYF. CDR3 in DNA: TGTGCCAGCAGCTCCGCGGTGGGCAGGGGGCGCAGGGAGCAGTACTTC.

V usage is TRBV5-1 and J usage is TRBJ2-3; maybe TRBD1 (6 bases). The germline V and J ends were trimmed by 0 bases and 1 base, with 9 bases remaining between them. CDR3 length: 15 amino acids. CDR1 SGHRS and CDR2 YFSETQ come from the germline V gene. CDR3 in amino acids: CASSLGTAGTDTQYF. The CDR3 DNA sequence: TGCGCCAGCAGCTTGGGGACAGCCGGCACAGATACGCAGTATTTT.

This rearrangement joins TRBV7-6 to TRBJ1-5, with D unclear. Trimming removed 2 bases at V and 6 bases at J, with 8 bases between. CDR3 length equals 13 residues. The germline gives CDR1 SGHVS, CDR2 FNYEAQ. The CDR3 nucleotides read TGTGCCAGCAGCTTATCGAAAAGTCAGCCCCAGCATTTT. It specifies CASSLSKSQPQHF. Filled out from reference TRBV7-6 and TRBJ1-5, the complete variable domain reads GAGVSQSPRYKVTKRGQDVALRCDPISGHVSLYWYRQALGQGPEFLTYFNYEAQQDKSGLPNDRFSAERPEGSISTLTIQRTEQRDSAMYRCASSLSKSQPQHFGDGTRLSIL.

The chain uses TRBV4-3 and TRBJ2-1, with 10 bases lining up with TRBD2. The CDR3 runs to 17 residues. CDR1 and CDR2 from the germline V gene are LGHNA and YSLEER. The V segment lost 0 bases and the J segment 7 bases; nucleotides outside the gene matches: 9. The CDR3 here is CASSQDWLASGSNEQFF. In nucleotides, the CDR3 is TGCGCCAGCAGCCAAGATTGGTTGGCTAGCGGGAGTAATGAGCAGTTCTTC.

The table lists this clone with a count of one. The V gene is TRBV4-1, the J gene TRBJ2-5, with D perhaps matching TRBD1 (6 bases). Germline V lookup: CDR1 MGHRA, CDR2 YSYEKL. Trimming took off 0 bases at V and 7 bases at J, with 21 bases between the two ends. The CDR3 extends over 17 amino acids. CDR3 amino acids: CASSQDLTGWGRGTQYF. The CDR3 region has the DNA TGCGCCAGCAGCCAAGATTTAACAGGGTGGGGGCGAGGGACCCAGTACTTC.

The chain employs TRBV6-1 and TRBJ2-7; 11 positions agree with TRBD2. CDR3 length equals 17 residues. The germline CDR1 and CDR2 sequences are MNHNS and SASEGT. V lost 0 bases, J lost 3 bases, and 7 bases stayed unmatched. The CDR3 region has the DNA TGTGCCAGCAGTGAAGCGTCACTAGCGGGAGTGGTCTACGAGCAGTACTTC. This gives the protein CASSEASLAGVVYEQYF.

J is TRBJ2-5 and V is TRBV9, with 8 positions matching TRBD2. The CDR3 extends over 15 amino acids. Germline V gene data show CDR1 as SGDLS and CDR2 as YYNGEE. The junction had 8 bases not matched to a gene; V was cut back by 0 bases and J by 7 bases. The CDR3 DNA follows: TGTGCCAGCAGCGTAGGGGGACTAGGGGTTGGGACCCAGTACTTC. Encoded protein: CASSVGGLGVGTQYF.

This chain uses TRBV4-1 with TRBJ2-7, with TRBD2 identical over 7 bases. The CDR3 sequence is 14 residues long. V shed 3 bases and J 2 bases; nucleotides not matched to a gene: 4. CDR1 MGHRA and CDR2 YSYEKL come from the germline V gene. The CDR3 region is CASSQRESTYEQYF. The CDR3 DNA sequence: TGCGCCAGCAGCCAGCGGGAGAGTACCTACGAGCAGTACTTC.